Listed here are 10 T cell receptor beta chains from one sample, sequenced in a study of blood T cell repertoires in COVID-19. Assay: immunoSEQ multiplex PCR; the TCRdb copy retains only in-frame clones and omits some. This sample has 150,000 or so clones; around 90% occur once, and the top ten carry roughly 0.53%. Sequencing was performed on peripheral blood. The source is a man in his 60s with COVID-19, enrolled during active disease.

The chain is built from TRBV5-1 and TRBJ2-2; 11 bases are shared with TRBD2. CDR1 is SGHRS, CDR2 YFSETQ, per germline. The trim removed 2 bases at V and 0 bases at J, leaving 6 bases unmatched. The CDR3 covers 18 residues. The CDR3 protein is CASSFSMTSGTNTGELFF. The DNA for the CDR3 is TGCGCCAGCAGCTTTAGTATGACTAGCGGGACGAACACCGGGGAGCTGTTTTTT.

The rearrangement uses TRBV11-2 and TRBJ2-3; tentative D call: TRBD1 (5 bases). CDR1 SGHAT and CDR2 FQNNGV come from the germline V gene. V was cut by 7 bases and J by 4 bases, with 18 bases left in between. The length of the CDR3 is 15 residues. The CDR3 region is CASTVPGRAADTQYF. CDR3 in DNA: TGTGCCAGCACCGTACCGGGCAGGGCGGCAGATACGCAGTATTTT. The full variable domain, with the rest looked up from reference TRBV11-2 and TRBJ2-3, is EAGVAQSPRYKIIEKRQSVAFWCNPISGHATLYWYQQILGQGPKLLIQFQNNGVVDDSQLPKDRFSAERLKGVDSTLKIQPAKLEDSAVYLCASTVPGRAADTQYFGPGTRLTVL.

This clone occurred a few times. The gene calls are TRBV21-1 and TRBJ1-1. TRBV21-1 is an annotated pseudogene. The CDR3 contains 10 residues. The CDR3 spells CASKSGEAFF. The CDR3 coding sequence is TGTGCCAGCAAGAGCGGTGAAGCTTTCTTT.

This clone was picked up one time. CDR3 bases: TGTGCCTGGAGCTACCCAGGGACAGGGCGAGGCGAGCAGTACTTC. Its translation is CAWSYPGTGRGEQYF. The chain recombines TRBV30 with TRBJ2-7; the match to TRBD1 covers 9 bases. Looked up from germline, CDR1 is GTSNPN and CDR2 is SVGIG (reference sequence). V lost 3 bases and J lost 6; bases outside the gene matches: 12. The CDR3 is 15 amino acids.

The rearrangement links TRBV24-1 to TRBJ1-1; TRBD1 matches at 10 bases. There are 17 residues in the CDR3. Germline V gene sequence: CDR1 KGHDR, CDR2 SFDVKD. V was clipped by 5 bases and J by 0 bases; unmatched bases: 8. The CDR3, as DNA: TGTGCCACCAGTGCCACGGACAGGGGGGGCCTGAACACTGAAGCTTTCTTT. Translating gives CATSATDRGGLNTEAFF.

The rearrangement joins TRBV2 to TRBJ1-1; no clear D. With 5 bases removed from V and 1 base from J, the gap between germline ends came to 8 bases. The CDR3 has 13 amino acids. CDR1 is SNHLY and CDR2 is FYNNEI in the germline V gene. CDR3 residues: CASSLTQNTEAFF. CDR3 DNA: TGTGCCAGCAGTCTGACACAGAACACTGAAGCTTTCTTT.

The chain has TRBV12-5 and TRBJ2-3, with 10 bases lining up with TRBD2. This CDR3 contains 14 residues. Per the germline V gene, CDR1 is LGHNT and CDR2 is FRNRAP. V gave up 6 bases and J gave up 4 bases; unmatched junction bases: 4. The CDR3 DNA follows: TGTGCTAGTGGCGGGAGCGGGAGGGCAGATACGCAGTATTTT. Translation: CASGGSGRADTQYF. The complete variable domain, with remaining parts taken from reference TRBV12-5 and TRBJ2-3, reads DARVTQTPRHKVTEMGQEVTMRCQPILGHNTVFWYRQTMMQGLELLAYFRNRAPLDDSGMPKDRFSAEMPDATLATLKIQPSEPRDSAVYFCASGGSGRADTQYFGPGTRLTVL.

This chain uses TRBV3-1 (or the pseudogene TRBV3-2) with TRBJ1-1, with TRBD1 as a possible D gene (5 bases). Germline V gene data show CDR1 as LGHDT and CDR2 as YNNKEL (reference sequence). This CDR3 spans 15 amino acids. Trimming cost V 4 bases and J 5 bases, with 17 bases left between them. As DNA, the CDR3 is TGTGCCAGCAGCCCGCCTGGGGAGGGGAGGACTGAAGCTTTCTTT. Protein: CASSPPGEGRTEAFF.

This rearrangement joins TRBV29-1 to TRBJ1-1; D unclear. Germline assignment: CDR1 SQVTM and CDR2 ANQGSEA. V lost 4 bases and J 4 bases, leaving 10 bases between the germline ends. The CDR3 sequence is 12 residues long. The CDR3 loop reads CSVVRAGTEAFF. The CDR3 DNA is TGCAGCGTTGTAAGAGCAGGCACTGAAGCTTTCTTT.

The V call is TRBV13, the J call TRBJ1-3, with 9 bases fitting TRBD1. V shed 5 bases, J shed 7 bases, and the junction held 9 bases outside the gene matches. The CDR3 totals 15 residues. Germline V gene lookup returns CDR1 PRHDT and CDR2 FYEKMQ (reference sequence). The CDR3 is CASSPEGTGRNTIYF. The CDR3 coding sequence is TGTGCCAGCAGCCCCGAAGGGACAGGGAGGAACACCATATATTTT.